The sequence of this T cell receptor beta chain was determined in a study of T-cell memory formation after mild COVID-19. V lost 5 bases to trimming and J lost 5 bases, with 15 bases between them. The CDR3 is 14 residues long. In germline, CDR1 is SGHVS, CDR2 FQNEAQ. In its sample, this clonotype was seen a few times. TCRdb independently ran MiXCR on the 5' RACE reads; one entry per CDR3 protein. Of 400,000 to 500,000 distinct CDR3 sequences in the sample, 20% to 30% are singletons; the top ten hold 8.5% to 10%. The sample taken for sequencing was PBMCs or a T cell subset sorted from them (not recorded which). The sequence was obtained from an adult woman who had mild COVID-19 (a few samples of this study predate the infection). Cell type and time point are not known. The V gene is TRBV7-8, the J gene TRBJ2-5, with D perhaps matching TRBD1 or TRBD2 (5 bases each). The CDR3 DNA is TGTGCCAGCAGCACCCGGGACCTTCGGGAGACCCAGTACTTC. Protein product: CASSTRDLRETQYF.